Listed below are T cell receptor beta chains from one sample, sequenced in a study of Ad26.COV2.S vaccination and SARS-CoV-2 variants. Produced via immunoSEQ multiplex PCR; TCRdb's table is partial and in-frame only. The top ten hold 10% to 15% of the sample, which has some 480,000 clones, around 88% seen once. The sample was peripheral blood, taken in a trial of Ad26.COV2.S vaccine versus placebo. The receptors stem from a person between 18 and 65 years old who received the Ad26.COV2.S COVID-19 vaccine or a placebo. CDR3s include the opening cysteine and the closing phenylalanine or tryptophan. A D gene is named only where the DNA matches it firmly. A row's size may be missing; if present it is once, few, many or a size class.

V gene: TRBV27
J gene: TRBJ2-1
D gene: TRBD2
clone size: .
CDR3 protein: CASSSNAGTGGNEQFF
CDR3 DNA: TGTGCCAGCAGTTCCAACGCCGGGACGGGGGGCAATGAGCAGTTCTTC

V gene: TRBV7-9
J gene: TRBJ2-1
D gene: TRBD2
clone size: .
CDR3 protein: CASSSVLGLAGGRAYNEQFF
CDR3 DNA: TGTGCCAGCAGCAGTGTTCTCGGACTAGCGGGAGGGAGGGCCTACAATGAGCAGTTCTTC

V gene: TRBV5-6
J gene: TRBJ1-6
D gene: .
clone size: .
CDR3 protein: CASSYGISYNSPLHF
CDR3 DNA: TGTGCCAGCAGCTACGGTATCTCCTATAATTCACCCCTCCACTTT

V gene: TRBV30
J gene: TRBJ1-3
D gene: .
clone size: .
CDR3 protein: CAWSPRRGNYGNTIYF
CDR3 DNA: TGTGCCTGGAGTCCCCGGCGGGGTAATTATGGAAACACCATATATTTT

V gene: TRBV7-9
J gene: TRBJ1-5
D gene: .
clone size: .
CDR3 protein: CASSTGHGDLGNQPQHF
CDR3 DNA: TGTGCCAGCAGCACCGGACATGGGGATCTGGGCAATCAGCCCCAGCATTTT

V gene: TRBV7-9
J gene: TRBJ2-3
D gene: TRBD1
clone size: .
CDR3 protein: CASTPFGTASTDTQYF
CDR3 DNA: TGTGCCAGCACCCCTTTCGGGACAGCGAGCACAGATACGCAGTATTTT

V gene: TRBV28
J gene: TRBJ1-5
D gene: .
clone size: .
CDR3 protein: CASTAQTGWGQPQHF
CDR3 DNA: TGTGCCAGCACCGCCCAGACAGGTTGGGGTCAGCCCCAGCATTTT

V gene: TRBV7-9
J gene: TRBJ2-7
D gene: .
clone size: .
CDR3 protein: CASSLDNQDQQYF
CDR3 DNA: TGTGCCAGCAGCTTAGATAATCAGGACCAGCAGTACTTC

V gene: TRBV9
J gene: TRBJ1-2
D gene: .
clone size: .
CDR3 protein: CASSVRAYGYTF
CDR3 DNA: TGTGCCAGCAGCGTCCGGGCTTATGGCTACACCTTC

V gene: TRBV19
J gene: TRBJ2-6
D gene: .
clone size: .
CDR3 protein: CASPTPQGSSGANVLTF
CDR3 DNA: TGTGCCAGTCCAACCCCCCAGGGCAGCTCTGGGGCCAACGTCCTGACTTTC

V gene: TRBV20-1
J gene: TRBJ2-1
D gene: TRBD2
clone size: .
CDR3 protein: CSASGTSGRGEQFF
CDR3 DNA: TGCAGTGCTAGTGGGACTAGCGGCCGGGGAGAGCAGTTCTTC

V gene: TRBV5-1
J gene: TRBJ1-4
D gene: TRBD1
clone size: .
CDR3 protein: CASSWGQPTNEKLFF
CDR3 DNA: TGCGCCAGCAGCTGGGGACAGCCAACTAATGAAAAACTGTTTTTT

V gene: TRBV7-9
J gene: TRBJ1-3
D gene: .
clone size: many
CDR3 protein: CASSPLLSSGNTIYF
CDR3 DNA: TGTGCCAGCAGTCCACTGCTCAGCTCTGGAAACACCATATATTTT

V gene: TRBV5-8
J gene: TRBJ2-7
D gene: TRBD2
clone size: .
CDR3 protein: CASNAWTSGRGSYEQYF
CDR3 DNA: TGTGCCAGCAACGCCTGGACTAGCGGGAGGGGGTCCTACGAGCAGTACTTC

V gene: TRBV30
J gene: TRBJ2-7
D gene: TRBD2
clone size: .
CDR3 protein: CAWRVAGLPEQYF
CDR3 DNA: TGTGCCTGGAGAGTAGCGGGACTCCCCGAGCAGTACTTC

V gene: TRBV19
J gene: TRBJ1-3
D gene: .
clone size: .
CDR3 protein: CASSIDRDSGNTIYF
CDR3 DNA: TGTGCCAGTAGTATAGACCGAGACTCTGGAAACACCATATATTTT

V gene: TRBV5-1
J gene: TRBJ2-5
D gene: TRBD2
clone size: .
CDR3 protein: CASSPGLLQETQYF
CDR3 DNA: TGCGCCAGCAGCCCGGGACTACTCCAAGAGACCCAGTACTTC

V gene: TRBV3-1/TRBV3-2
J gene: TRBJ1-1
D gene: .
clone size: once
CDR3 protein: CASSPPRSRTEAFF
CDR3 DNA: TGTGCCAGCAGCCCACCACGGTCCAGGACTGAAGCTTTCTTT

V gene: TRBV11-1
J gene: TRBJ2-7
D gene: TRBD1
clone size: once
CDR3 protein: CASSVIRDRFHEQYF
CDR3 DNA: TGTGCCAGCAGCGTCATCCGGGACAGGTTCCACGAGCAGTACTTC

V gene: TRBV2
J gene: TRBJ1-2
D gene: TRBD1
clone size: .
CDR3 protein: CASSPGTGDYGYTF
CDR3 DNA: TGTGCCAGCAGTCCCGGGACAGGGGACTATGGCTACACCTTC

V gene: TRBV11-2
J gene: TRBJ2-2
D gene: .
clone size: .
CDR3 protein: CASSFGTLYTGELFF
CDR3 DNA: TGTGCCAGCAGCTTCGGGACCTTGTACACCGGGGAGCTGTTTTTT

V gene: TRBV6-2/TRBV6-3
J gene: TRBJ2-3
D gene: .
clone size: .
CDR3 protein: CASSQADTQYF
CDR3 DNA: TGTGCCAGCAGTCAAGCAGATACGCAGTATTTT

V gene: TRBV19
J gene: TRBJ2-1
D gene: TRBD2
clone size: .
CDR3 protein: CASSISGGRAGNEQFF
CDR3 DNA: TGTGCCAGTAGTATCTCCGGCGGGAGGGCCGGGAATGAGCAGTTCTTC

V gene: TRBV6-6
J gene: TRBJ1-5
D gene: .
clone size: .
CDR3 protein: CASRSPRPEGPQHF
CDR3 DNA: TGTGCCAGCAGGTCTCCCCGTCCGGAGGGGCCCCAGCATTTT

V gene: TRBV10-2
J gene: TRBJ2-7
D gene: .
clone size: .
CDR3 protein: CASLGDTYEQYF
CDR3 DNA: TGCGCCAGCTTAGGGGATACCTACGAGCAGTACTTC

V gene: TRBV7-2
J gene: TRBJ2-3
D gene: .
clone size: once
CDR3 protein: CASSLALRLPRGYTDTQYF
CDR3 DNA: TGTGCCAGCAGCTTAGCGCTTCGACTACCTCGCGGGTACACAGATACGCAGTATTTT

V gene: TRBV4-3
J gene: TRBJ2-7
D gene: .
clone size: .
CDR3 protein: CASSLQLSYEQYF
CDR3 DNA: TGCGCCAGCAGCCTACAGCTCTCCTACGAGCAGTACTTC

V gene: TRBV2
J gene: TRBJ2-7
D gene: TRBD1
clone size: .
CDR3 protein: CASSPRTGSEQYF
CDR3 DNA: TGTGCCAGCAGTCCCAGGACAGGGAGCGAGCAGTACTTC

V gene: TRBV7-9
J gene: TRBJ1-2
D gene: TRBD1
clone size: .
CDR3 protein: CASTETGFNYGYTF
CDR3 DNA: TGTGCCAGCACCGAGACAGGGTTTAACTATGGCTACACCTTC

V gene: TRBV30
J gene: TRBJ2-1
D gene: TRBD2
clone size: .
CDR3 protein: CAWGAGLQVANEQFF
CDR3 DNA: TGTGCCTGGGGAGCGGGACTCCAGGTCGCCAATGAGCAGTTCTTC

V gene: TRBV7-8
J gene: TRBJ2-5
D gene: TRBD1
clone size: .
CDR3 protein: CASSLPPATGPETQYF
CDR3 DNA: TGTGCCAGCAGCCTACCCCCGGCGACAGGGCCAGAGACCCAGTACTTC

V gene: TRBV23-1
J gene: TRBJ2-2
D gene: TRBD1
clone size: once
CDR3 protein: CASSHPTRSGRGRRGGELFF
CDR3 DNA: TGCGCCAGCAGTCACCCGACCCGTTCGGGCAGGGGGCGTAGAGGCGGGGAGCTGTTTTTT

V gene: TRBV7-9
J gene: TRBJ2-1
D gene: .
clone size: .
CDR3 protein: CASGTSGLLFF
CDR3 DNA: TGTGCCAGCGGGACAAGCGGTTTGTTGTTCTTC

V gene: TRBV12-3/TRBV12-4
J gene: TRBJ2-1
D gene: TRBD2
clone size: .
CDR3 protein: CASSKGTSGPGFF
CDR3 DNA: TGTGCCAGCAGTAAAGGGACTAGCGGACCCGGGTTCTTC

V gene: TRBV15
J gene: TRBJ2-5
D gene: .
clone size: .
CDR3 protein: CATSRGGVRETQYF
CDR3 DNA: TGTGCCACCAGCAGAGGTGGGGTGAGAGAGACCCAGTACTTC

V gene: TRBV9
J gene: TRBJ2-1
D gene: TRBD2
clone size: .
CDR3 protein: CASSAGLADYNEQFF
CDR3 DNA: TGTGCCAGCAGCGCCGGACTAGCGGACTACAATGAGCAGTTCTTC

V gene: TRBV7-9
J gene: TRBJ1-1
D gene: TRBD1
clone size: .
CDR3 protein: CASSPGTGMNAFF
CDR3 DNA: TGTGCCAGCAGCCCGGGGACAGGGATGAACGCTTTCTTT

V gene: TRBV6-2/TRBV6-3
J gene: TRBJ1-5
D gene: .
clone size: .
CDR3 protein: CASSYYRENQPQHF
CDR3 DNA: TGTGCCAGCAGTTATTACAGGGAGAATCAGCCCCAGCATTTT

V gene: TRBV5-1
J gene: TRBJ1-4
D gene: .
clone size: .
CDR3 protein: CASSLGASGATNEKLFF
CDR3 DNA: TGCGCCAGCAGCTTGGGGGCATCGGGTGCAACTAATGAAAAACTGTTTTTT

V gene: TRBV24-1
J gene: TRBJ2-2
D gene: .
clone size: .
CDR3 protein: CATSDFAVQGNTGELFF
CDR3 DNA: TGTGCCACCAGTGATTTCGCGGTCCAGGGGAACACCGGGGAGCTGTTTTTT

V gene: TRBV14
J gene: TRBJ2-1
D gene: .
clone size: .
CDR3 protein: CASSQGLGDEQFF
CDR3 DNA: TGTGCCAGCAGCCAAGGGTTGGGAGATGAGCAGTTCTTC

V gene: TRBV12-3/TRBV12-4
J gene: TRBJ1-5
D gene: .
clone size: .
CDR3 protein: CASSWGGNQPQHF
CDR3 DNA: TGTGCCAGCAGTTGGGGGGGGAATCAGCCCCAGCATTTT

V gene: TRBV5-4
J gene: TRBJ2-7
D gene: TRBD1
clone size: once
CDR3 protein: CASSSRDRDPYEQYF
CDR3 DNA: TGTGCCAGCAGCTCCCGGGACAGGGATCCCTACGAGCAGTACTTC

V gene: TRBV7-9
J gene: TRBJ2-3
D gene: .
clone size: .
CDR3 protein: CASSITWGASSTDTQYF
CDR3 DNA: TGTGCCAGCAGCATCACCTGGGGCGCTTCTAGCACAGATACGCAGTATTTT

V gene: TRBV7-6
J gene: TRBJ1-4
D gene: .
clone size: .
CDR3 protein: CASSLSVSATNEKLFF
CDR3 DNA: TGTGCCAGCAGCTTGTCGGTCTCTGCAACTAATGAAAAACTGTTTTTT

V gene: TRBV19
J gene: TRBJ1-2
D gene: .
clone size: .
CDR3 protein: CATFDLGDGYGYTF
CDR3 DNA: TGTGCCACCTTCGATCTGGGGGACGGCTATGGCTACACCTTC

V gene: TRBV11-1
J gene: TRBJ2-7
D gene: .
clone size: once
CDR3 protein: CASSPWGKGYEQYF
CDR3 DNA: TGTGCCAGCAGTCCATGGGGAAAGGGCTACGAGCAGTACTTC

V gene: TRBV19
J gene: TRBJ2-1
D gene: TRBD1
clone size: few
CDR3 protein: CASSSTGQPTNEQFF
CDR3 DNA: TGTGCCAGTAGTTCCACGGGACAGCCTACGAATGAGCAGTTCTTC

V gene: TRBV11-1
J gene: TRBJ2-1
D gene: TRBD1
clone size: .
CDR3 protein: CASSQTGVSFDEQFF
CDR3 DNA: TGTGCCAGCAGCCAGACAGGGGTCTCTTTCGATGAGCAGTTCTTC

V gene: TRBV6-2/TRBV6-3
J gene: TRBJ2-7
D gene: TRBD2
clone size: few
CDR3 protein: CASSRPEAGGYEQYF
CDR3 DNA: TGTGCCAGCAGCCGTCCCGAAGCGGGAGGCTACGAGCAGTACTTC